This TCR beta chain was identified in a study of blood T cell repertoires in COVID-19. This CDR3 spans 18 amino acids. Germline loops: CDR1 MDHEN, CDR2 SYDVKM. Germline trimming cut 3 bases from V and 0 bases from J; bases unmatched to any gene: 14. Only in-frame clones appear in the TCRdb table, and some are missing; sequencing was by immunoSEQ multiplex PCR. The repertoire consists of fewer than 350,000 clones, with 70% to 90% occurring once and the leading ten covering approximately 6%. V and J are TRBV28 and TRBJ2-7; the match to TRBD2 covers 7 bases. This TCR came from a woman aged 40 to 50 who had recovered from COVID-19. Material for sequencing was PBMCs or T cells enriched from blood (not recorded which). The CDR3, as DNA: TGTGCCAGCAGTTTCGGGTGGTCTAGCGGAGGGAGCTCCTACGAGCAGTACTTC. Its translation: CASSFGWSSGGSSYEQYF.